This T cell receptor beta chain is from a study of regulatory T cells in long-lasting Graves disease (dated by TCRdb to the early 2020s). At the level of the whole study: Antithyroid drugs had been taken for less than 3 months by newly diagnosed Graves' disease patients. Persistent Graves' disease patients were compared with newly diagnosed Graves' disease patients by peripheral blood TCR sequencing and RNA sequencing. The study was registered as a clinical trial and conducted in China. A total of some 33 samples were covered by TCR sequencing, comprising roughly 13 persistent and around 20 newly diagnosed Graves' disease patients. What the work shows at the level of the full study, not this receptor alone: The study examined only peripheral blood because the primary lesion, thyroid tissue, could not be accessed. Sequencing and analysis were restricted to the TCR beta chain. Compared with newly diagnosed patients, patients with persistent Graves' disease had lower TCR Shannon entropy and fewer highly expanded clones, which suggests clonal expansion. TRBV28, TRBJ1-2 and TRBJ2-5 were preferentially used in persistent disease, while TRBV20-1 and TRBJ2-1 were favored in newly diagnosed disease. The authors noted that the small sample size was a limitation that may lower accuracy. Persistent patients shared more public clonotypes among themselves (2,741) than newly diagnosed patients did (about 970).

Library generation was performed with multiplex PCR. Sequencing took place on an Illumina HiSeq 4000. CDR3 regions were amplified by Arm-PCR with iRepertoire HTBI primers to construct TCR beta libraries. Before sequencing, the PCR products went through gel purification. Per the original workflow: Gene usage analysis of CDR3 amino acid clonotypes used the approximately 56 TRBV and 14 TRBJ segments found across samples. COPE and FqMerger were used to merge the filtered high-quality paired reads into contigs. BLAST was used to align contigs to the IMGT TRBV, TRBD and TRBJ reference genes, and CDR3 was defined following IMGT. Any clonotype with a frequency above 0.1% was counted as a highly expanded clone. Repertoire diversity was measured by Shannon entropy, and V-J evenness by the Gini coefficient. Public clonotypes were defined as clonotypes shared by more than one individual. TCRdb trimmed public reads at Q25 via fastp, called clones via MiXCR and kept in-frame beta chains. A single entry per CDR3 protein holds the most common genes and DNA from its merged rows. Here the V and J calls rest on TCRdb's processing, not on the authors' analysis. The sample table holds 240,000 or so distinct CDR3 sequences, of which 20% were seen once. The top ten clonotypes cover 14% of the sample.

This clonotype was counted ten times or more. No cognate antigen has been identified for it. Per-base quality was not reported, and no clone a single base away is much larger than it. The label giving this sample's time point can be read as: newly diagnosed GD, antithyroid drugs for less than 3 months. RNA was extracted from PBMCs in TRIzol for both TCR sequencing and RNA sequencing. Graves' disease was diagnosed according to American Thyroid Association guidelines. Recruitment of patients was carried out at an endocrinology department in Xi'an, China. From each patient, about 9.7 milliliters of peripheral blood was collected into an EDTA anticoagulant tube. Ficoll Paque Plus density gradient separation was used to isolate PBMCs, and no additional T cell sorting was done. An Agilent 2100 Bioanalyzer and agarose gel were used to check RNA quality, and a NanoDrop 2000 was used to measure RNA concentration.

Deletion took 5 bases off V and 3 bases off J, with a span of 11 bases between the germline ends. Including the terminal cysteine and phenylalanine, the CDR3 comprises 13 residues. Here the CDR3 DNA is all that survives: 39 bases in frame from base 1. Per the germline V gene, SGHTA is the CDR1 and FQGNSA is the CDR2. The sequencing here drew on peripheral blood mononuclear cells (PBMCs), taken at new diagnosis, from a patient treated with antithyroid drugs. The TCR was taken from a female donor with Graves disease. The chain joins TRBV7-2 to TRBJ2-7; a weak D assignment points to TRBD2 (6 bases agree). The nucleotides read TGTGCCAGCAGCCAGGGACTGAACTACGAGCAGTACTTC. The translation is CASSQGLNYEQYF.